The 10 T cell receptor beta chains below were found in one sample sequenced in a study of beta chain bispecific antibodies for T cell cancers. TCRdb re-called the 5' RACE reads through MiXCR, storing one row per CDR3 protein. The sample consists of 15,000 to 20,000 distinct CDR3 sequences, around 2.1% of them appearing once. T cells were expanded from blood mononuclear cells for 2 to 3 days with anti-CD3 OKT3 or CD3/CD28 beads. Findings and caveats of the study: The leukemia cells, rather than normal T cells, gave most of the targeted TRBV signal.

What these receptors recognize is not known. Specimen: healthy donor T cells cultured with leukemia cells. The source is a human donor in good health. Some clones in this sample may be carry-over from other donors' samples.

This clonotype was recorded at least ten times. The chain has TRBV5-1 and TRBJ2-1, with D possibly TRBD2 on 6 matching bases. The CDR3 extends over 16 amino acids. The V end lost 0 bases, the J end lost 0 bases, and 10 bases lay between the germline ends. Germline loops: CDR1 SGHRS, CDR2 YFSETQ. CDR3 sequence reads: CASSLGGDSSYNEQFF. The CDR3 nucleotides read TGCGCCAGCAGCTTGGGGGGGGATAGCTCCTACAATGAGCAGTTCTTC. The variable domain in full, completed from reference TRBV5-1 and TRBJ2-1, reads KAGVTQTPRYLIKTRGQQVTLSCSPISGHRSVSWYQQTPGQGLQFLFEYFSETQRNKGNFPGRFSGRQFSNSRSEMNVSTLELGDSALYLCASSLGGDSSYNEQFFGPGTRLTVL.

This clonotype showed up many times. The V call is TRBV4-1, the J call TRBJ2-2; 12 bases fit TRBD1. With V trimmed by 3 bases and J by 4 bases, 6 bases remained unmatched. This CDR3 is 17 amino acids long. The germline V gene encodes CDR1 MGHRA and CDR2 YSYEKL. CDR3 sequence: CASSHPGQGAVTGELFF. The CDR3 coding sequence is TGCGCCAGCAGCCATCCGGGACAGGGGGCAGTCACCGGGGAGCTGTTTTTT.

This clonotype turned up a few times. The chain combines TRBV19 with TRBJ2-1; no reliable D call. Germline CDR1 and CDR2: LNHDA and SQIVND (reference sequence). V was trimmed by 3 bases and J by 6 bases, leaving 9 bases between them. CDR3 length: 13 residues. DNA for the CDR3: TGTGCCAGTAGTATGGGAATTAGCAATGAGCAGTTCTTC. Protein product: CASSMGISNEQFF.

This clonotype appeared a few times. The V call is TRBV7-9, the J call TRBJ2-7, with TRBD1 identical over 9 bases. The V gene end was trimmed by 5 bases and the J gene end by 6 bases; junction bases not matched to a gene: 11. This CDR3 region has 15 residues. From germline, CDR1 is SEHNR and CDR2 FQNEAQ (reference sequence). CDR3 DNA: TGTGCCAGCAGCCCGGGCCTGGACAGGGGAACCGAGCAGTACTTC. The encoded protein is CASSPGLDRGTEQYF.

This clonotype has ten or more counts. The chain carries TRBV5-1 and TRBJ2-4; TRBD2 might be the D (5 bases). The CDR3 consists of 17 residues. The V end was cut by 3 bases, the J end by 3 bases, with 19 bases between. Germline assignment: CDR1 SGHRS and CDR2 YFSETQ. DNA for the CDR3: TGCGCCAGCAGCTCCCCGGAGGATAGGGAAGACAAAAACATTCAGTACTTC. This codes for CASSSPEDREDKNIQYF.

In its sample, this clonotype ranks as medium-sized. The chain is built from TRBV5-1 and TRBJ2-3, with 9 bases aligning to TRBD2. The J segment lost 0 bases and the V segment lost 1 base, leaving 3 bases of the junction unmatched. The germline CDR1 and CDR2 sequences are SGHRS and YFSETQ. This CDR3 has 16 amino acids. CDR3 coding DNA: TGCGCCAGCAGCTTGCCTAGCGGGGCTAGCACAGATACGCAGTATTTT. Protein product: CASSLPSGASTDTQYF.

This clonotype was counted many times. The genes are TRBV14 and TRBJ2-2; no definite D call. CDR3 length: 11 residues. Germline lookup yields CDR1 SGHDN and CDR2 FVKESK. Deletions cut 8 bases from V and 3 bases from J, with 4 bases between. The CDR3 loop reads CASRDTGELFF. CDR3 DNA: TGTGCCAGCCGAGACACCGGGGAGCTGTTTTTT.

The table lists this clonotype with many counts. The chain has TRBV20-1 and TRBJ2-7; 9 nucleotides agree with TRBD2. CDR3 size: 13 residues. V trimming: 5 bases; J trimming: 3 bases; junction bases outside the gene matches: 5. CDR1 and CDR2 (germline): DFQATT, SNEGSKA (reference sequence). The CDR3 DNA sequence: TGCAGTGCTCCTAGCGGGGTTCGCTACGAGCAGTACTTC. It specifies CSAPSGVRYEQYF.

This clonotype was detected ten times or more. The chain joins TRBV28 to TRBJ1-5; 8 bases match TRBD1. The germline V gene encodes CDR1 MDHEN and CDR2 SYDVKM. With 5 bases clipped from V and 4 bases from J, the junction kept 7 bases outside the gene matches. The CDR3 sequence is 15 residues long. CDR3 nucleotide sequence: TGTGCCAGCAGTCAGGGGGCTCAGGGAAATCAGCCCCAGCATTTT. Protein product: CASSQGAQGNQPQHF.

This chain joins TRBV11-2 and TRBJ2-5, with 8 nucleotides matching TRBD2. The germline gives CDR1 SGHAT, CDR2 FQNNGV. The junction had 11 bases not matched to a gene; V was cut back by 4 bases and J by 4 bases. The CDR3 loop spans 16 amino acids. CDR3 amino acids: CASSSPGGLLVETQYF. The CDR3 nucleotides read TGTGCCAGCAGCTCCCCGGGGGGGCTTTTAGTAGAGACCCAGTACTTC.